One and the same sample provided the 2 T cell receptor beta chains below, sequenced in a study of control samples from healthy donors and cancer patients. This table comes from immunoSEQ multiplex PCR, and its TCRdb copy is limited to in-frame clones, with some not included. The table has roughly 20,000 clones, 80% to 85% seen once. The material sequenced was PBMCs. The receptor source for this set is a man aged 60-69 years with colorectal cancer.

This rearrangement joins TRBV5-1 to TRBJ2-3, with 10 positions matching TRBD2. CDR3 length equals 17 residues. In germline, CDR1 is SGHRS, CDR2 YFSETQ. V dropped 0 bases and J dropped 0; count of bases not matched to a gene: 4. The CDR3 reads CASSLGTSGVSTDTQYF. The CDR3 coding sequence is TGCGCCAGCAGCTTGGGAACTAGCGGGGTTAGCACAGATACGCAGTATTTT. Combining the CDR3 with reference TRBV5-1 and TRBJ2-3 gives the whole variable domain KAGVTQTPRYLIKTRGQQVTLSCSPISGHRSVSWYQQTPGQGLQFLFEYFSETQRNKGNFPGRFSGRQFSNSRSEMNVSTLELGDSALYLCASSLGTSGVSTDTQYFGPGTRLTVL.

CDR3 loop: CASSIPGGSETDTQYF. CDR3 nucleotide sequence: TGCGCCAGCAGCATACCAGGGGGTTCGGAAACAGATACGCAGTATTTT. The chain recombines TRBV5-1 with TRBJ2-3; 7 bases are shared with TRBD1. Germline-derived CDR1 and CDR2 are SGHRS and YFSETQ. Unmatched junction bases numbered 11, after V lost 4 bases and J lost 3 bases. The CDR3 has 16 amino acids.